This T cell receptor (beta chain) came from a study of regulatory T cells in long-lasting Graves disease. As for time point: newly diagnosed GD, antithyroid drugs for less than 3 months. Following extraction of RNA from PBMCs, that RNA was used to make the TCR library. The junction had 5 bases not matched to a gene; V was cut back by 2 bases and J by 10 bases. From germline, CDR1 is MDHEN and CDR2 SYDVKM. This CDR3 spans 15 amino acids. In building TCR beta libraries, iRepertoire HTBI primers were used together with Arm-PCR of CDR3 regions. MiXCR, run by TCRdb on the multiplex PCR reads, gives a single entry per CDR3 protein. The sample shows over 400,000 distinct CDR3 sequences, 14% of them seen only once. In this sample, this clonotype turned up many times. The same data also went into a second study, on T cells in Graves' hyperthyroidism and ophthalmopathy. That source adds: Using the HTBI primer set, a first-round RT-PCR was run on the TCR CDR3.

The gene calls are TRBV28 and TRBJ2-1; 13 nucleotides line up with TRBD2. The material was peripheral blood mononuclear cells (PBMCs), obtained at new diagnosis, from a patient treated with antithyroid drugs. The sequence was collected from a woman aged 50 to 60 with Graves disease. CDR3 sequence (DNA): TGTGCCAGCAGTTTAACTAGCGGGAGGGCCGACGAGCAGTTCTTC. Translation: CASSLTSGRADEQFF.